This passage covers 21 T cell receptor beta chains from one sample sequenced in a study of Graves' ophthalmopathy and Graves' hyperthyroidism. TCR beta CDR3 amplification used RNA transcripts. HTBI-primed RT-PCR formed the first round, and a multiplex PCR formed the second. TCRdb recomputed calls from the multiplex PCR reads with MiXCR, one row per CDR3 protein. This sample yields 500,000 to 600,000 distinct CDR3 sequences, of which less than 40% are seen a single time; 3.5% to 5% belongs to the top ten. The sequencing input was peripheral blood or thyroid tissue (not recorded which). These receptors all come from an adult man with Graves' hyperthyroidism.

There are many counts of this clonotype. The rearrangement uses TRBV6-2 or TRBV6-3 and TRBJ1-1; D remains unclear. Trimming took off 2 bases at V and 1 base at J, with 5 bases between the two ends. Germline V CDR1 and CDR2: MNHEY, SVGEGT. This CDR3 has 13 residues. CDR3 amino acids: CASSYIGNTEAFF. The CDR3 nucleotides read TGTGCCAGCAGTTACATTGGGAACACTGAAGCTTTCTTT.

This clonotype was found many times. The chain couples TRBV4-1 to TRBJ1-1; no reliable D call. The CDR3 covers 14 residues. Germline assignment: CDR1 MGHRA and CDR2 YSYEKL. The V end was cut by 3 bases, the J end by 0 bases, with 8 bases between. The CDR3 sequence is CASSQFALNTEAFF. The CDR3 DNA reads TGCGCCAGCAGCCAGTTTGCCCTGAACACTGAAGCTTTCTTT.

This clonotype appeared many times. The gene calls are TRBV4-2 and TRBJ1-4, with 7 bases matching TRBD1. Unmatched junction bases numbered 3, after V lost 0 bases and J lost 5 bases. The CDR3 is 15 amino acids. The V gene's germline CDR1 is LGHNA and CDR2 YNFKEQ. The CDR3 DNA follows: TGTGCCAGCAGCCAAGAAGGACAGGAGAATGAAAAACTGTTTTTT. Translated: CASSQEGQENEKLFF.

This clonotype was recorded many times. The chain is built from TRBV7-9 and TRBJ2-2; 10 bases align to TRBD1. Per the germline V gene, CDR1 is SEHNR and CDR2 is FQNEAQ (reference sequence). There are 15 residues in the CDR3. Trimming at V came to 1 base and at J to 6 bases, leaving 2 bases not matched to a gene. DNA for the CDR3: TGTGCCAGCAGCTTAGGGACAGGGGGTTCCGGGGAGCTGTTTTTT. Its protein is CASSLGTGGSGELFF.

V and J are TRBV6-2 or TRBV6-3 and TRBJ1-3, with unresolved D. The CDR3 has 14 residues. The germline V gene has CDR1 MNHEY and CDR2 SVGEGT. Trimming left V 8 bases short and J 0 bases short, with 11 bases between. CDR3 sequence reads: CASASFHSGNTIYF. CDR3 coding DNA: TGTGCCAGCGCCTCCTTCCACTCTGGAAACACCATATATTTT.

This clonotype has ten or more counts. The CDR3 loop is CASSFRSAKRYTF. The DNA for the CDR3 is TGTGCCAGCAGCTTTCGAAGTGCGAAAAGGTACACCTTC. The V and J genes are TRBV12-3 or TRBV12-4 and TRBJ1-2; no definite D call. The CDR3 is made up of 13 amino acids. V gave up 6 bases and J gave up 11 bases, with 19 bases separating them.

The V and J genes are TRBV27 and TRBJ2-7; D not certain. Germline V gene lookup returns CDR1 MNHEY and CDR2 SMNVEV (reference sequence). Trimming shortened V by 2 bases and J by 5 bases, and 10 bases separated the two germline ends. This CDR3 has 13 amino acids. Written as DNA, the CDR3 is TGTGCCAGCAGTTTAGGTCCTTCCCACGAGCAGTACTTC. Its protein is CASSLGPSHEQYF.

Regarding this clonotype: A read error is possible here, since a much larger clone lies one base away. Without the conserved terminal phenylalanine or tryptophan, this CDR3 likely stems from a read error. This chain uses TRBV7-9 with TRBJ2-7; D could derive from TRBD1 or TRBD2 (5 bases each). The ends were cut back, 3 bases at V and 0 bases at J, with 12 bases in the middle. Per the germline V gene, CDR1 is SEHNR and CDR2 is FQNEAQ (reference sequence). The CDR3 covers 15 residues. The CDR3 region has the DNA TGTGCCAGCAGCTTCAAGGGGACGGGCTCCTACGAGCAGTACCTC. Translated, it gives CASSFKGTGSYEQYL.

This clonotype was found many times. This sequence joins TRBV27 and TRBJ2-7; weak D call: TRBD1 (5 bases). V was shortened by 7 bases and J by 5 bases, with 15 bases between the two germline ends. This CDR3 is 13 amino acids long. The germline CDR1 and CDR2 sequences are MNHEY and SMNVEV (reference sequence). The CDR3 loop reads CASTLRQGDEQYF. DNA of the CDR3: TGTGCCAGCACCCTAAGGCAGGGCGACGAGCAGTACTTC.

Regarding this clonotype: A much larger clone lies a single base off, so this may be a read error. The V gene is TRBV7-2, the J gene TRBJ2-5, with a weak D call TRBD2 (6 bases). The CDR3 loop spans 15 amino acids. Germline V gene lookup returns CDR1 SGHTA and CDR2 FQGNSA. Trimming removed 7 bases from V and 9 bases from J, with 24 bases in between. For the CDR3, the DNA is TGTGCCAGCACCTCGGGGACCCTCAAGTGGGAGGCCCAGTACTTC. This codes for CASTSGTLKWEAQYF.

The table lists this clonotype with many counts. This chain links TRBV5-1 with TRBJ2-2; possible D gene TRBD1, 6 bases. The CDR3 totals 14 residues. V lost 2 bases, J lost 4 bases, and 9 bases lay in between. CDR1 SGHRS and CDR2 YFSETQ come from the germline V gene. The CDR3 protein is CASSLQGPTGELFF. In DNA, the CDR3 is TGCGCCAGCAGCTTACAGGGTCCCACCGGGGAGCTGTTTTTT.

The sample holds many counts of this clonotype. CDR3 sequence (DNA): TGTGCCAGCAGCCCTCCCAACGGGGAAAAACTGTTTTTT. This gives the protein CASSPPNGEKLFF. The genes are TRBV7-2 and TRBJ1-4; no clear D. Between the trimmed V and J ends, which lost 5 bases and 8 bases, there was a span of 12 bases. The CDR3 has 13 residues. The germline V gene encodes CDR1 SGHTA and CDR2 FQGNSA.

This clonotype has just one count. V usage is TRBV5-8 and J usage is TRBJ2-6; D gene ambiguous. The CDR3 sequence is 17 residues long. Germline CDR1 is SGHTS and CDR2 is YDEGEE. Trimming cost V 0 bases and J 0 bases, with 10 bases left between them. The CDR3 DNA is TGTGCCAGCAGCTTGGTACGCAAACTCTCTGGGGCCAACGTCCTGACTTTC. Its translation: CASSLVRKLSGANVLTF.

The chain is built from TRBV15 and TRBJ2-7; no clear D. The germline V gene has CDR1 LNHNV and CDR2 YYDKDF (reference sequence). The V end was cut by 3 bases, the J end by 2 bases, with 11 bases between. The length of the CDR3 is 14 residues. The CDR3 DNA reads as TGTGCCACCAGCAGCTTGGCGGACCCCTACGAGCAGTACTTC. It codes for CATSSLADPYEQYF.

The CDR3 region is CASSQKTGFAYNEQFF. The CDR3 DNA sequence: TGTGCCAGCAGTCAAAAGACAGGGTTCGCCTACAATGAGCAGTTCTTC. The chain combines TRBV12-3 or TRBV12-4 with TRBJ2-7; 7 nucleotides align to TRBD1. The last part of the DNA fits TRBJ2-1 better; the J call may be wrong. This CDR3 is built from 16 residues.

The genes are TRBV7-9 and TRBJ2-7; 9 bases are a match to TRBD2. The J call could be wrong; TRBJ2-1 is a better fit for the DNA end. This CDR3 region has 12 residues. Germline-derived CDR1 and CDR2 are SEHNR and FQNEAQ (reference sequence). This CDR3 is CASSFSGGEQFF. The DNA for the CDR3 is TGTGCCAGCAGCTTCAGCGGGGGGGAGCAGTTCTTC.

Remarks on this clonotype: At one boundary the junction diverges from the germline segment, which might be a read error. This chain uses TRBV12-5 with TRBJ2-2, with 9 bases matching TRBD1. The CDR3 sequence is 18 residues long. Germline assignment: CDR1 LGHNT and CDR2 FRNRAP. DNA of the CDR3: TGTGCTAGTGGTTTGCTGGGACAGGGCGGTATCGGGACCGGGGAGCTGCTTTTT. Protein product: CASGLLGQGGIGTGELLF.

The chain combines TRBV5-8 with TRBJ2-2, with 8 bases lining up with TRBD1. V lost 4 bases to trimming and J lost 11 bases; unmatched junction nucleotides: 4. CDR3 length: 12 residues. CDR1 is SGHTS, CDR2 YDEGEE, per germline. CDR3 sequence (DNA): TGTGCCAGCAGCCAGGACAGGGTAGAGCTGTTTTTT. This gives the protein CASSQDRVELFF.

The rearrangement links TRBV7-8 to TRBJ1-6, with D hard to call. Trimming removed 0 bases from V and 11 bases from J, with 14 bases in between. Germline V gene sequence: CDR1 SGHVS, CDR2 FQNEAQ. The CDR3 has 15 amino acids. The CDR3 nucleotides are TGTGCCAGCAGCTTAGCGGACCTCGTGGGCACACCCCTCCACTTT. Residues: CASSLADLVGTPLHF.

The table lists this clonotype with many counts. The CDR3 region is CASRAGLEAFF. The CDR3 DNA sequence: TGTGCCAGCAGAGCAGGGCTAGAAGCTTTCTTT. V and J are TRBV7-9 and TRBJ1-1, with D possibly matching TRBD1 (5 bases). V lost 6 bases and J 8 bases, leaving 10 bases between the germline ends. Germline-derived CDR1 and CDR2 are SEHNR and FQNEAQ (reference sequence). The CDR3 is 11 residues long.

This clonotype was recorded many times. The CDR3 nucleotides read TGCAGTGCTATCCGACCTTCACCGGGACTAGCTCCCTACGAGCAGTACTTC. Its protein product is CSAIRPSPGLAPYEQYF. This chain uses TRBV20-1 with TRBJ2-7, with TRBD2 matching 9 bases. Germline V gives CDR1 DFQATT, CDR2 SNEGSKA (reference sequence). This CDR3 region has 17 residues. After removal of 4 bases from V and 2 bases from J, the junction contained 15 bases not matched to a gene.